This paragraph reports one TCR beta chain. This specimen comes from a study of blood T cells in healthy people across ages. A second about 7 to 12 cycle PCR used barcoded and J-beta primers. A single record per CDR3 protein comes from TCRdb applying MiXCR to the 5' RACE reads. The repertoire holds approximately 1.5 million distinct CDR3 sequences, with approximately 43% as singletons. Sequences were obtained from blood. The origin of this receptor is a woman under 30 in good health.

CDR3 protein: CSASGAGTYEQYF. The CDR3 DNA reads TGCAGTGCTAGCGGGGCGGGGACCTACGAGCAGTACTTC. V usage is TRBV20-1 and J usage is TRBJ2-7, with a tentative D call TRBD2 (6 bases). CDR3 length equals 13 residues. The germline CDR1 and CDR2 sequences are DFQATT and SNEGSKA (reference sequence). Trimming cost V 3 bases and J 2 bases, with 11 bases left between them.